The sequence of this T cell receptor beta chain was determined in a study of T cell repertoires in cytomegalovirus infection. TCRdb re-called the reads through MiXCR, storing one row per CDR3 protein. The sample has roughly 720,000 distinct CDR3 sequences; approximately 34% are singletons. CDR3 size: 15 residues. V was clipped by 5 bases and J by 2 bases, with 16 bases between them. The source material was PBMCs. The chain has TRBV12-3 or TRBV12-4 and TRBJ2-7; no clear D gene. The sequence came from a human donor in good health (CMV status not recorded). Some clones in this sample may be carry-over from other donors' samples. In nucleotides, the CDR3 is TGTGCCAGCAGTACCTTTGGGTACAGAACCTACGAGCAGTACTTC. It specifies CASSTFGYRTYEQYF.